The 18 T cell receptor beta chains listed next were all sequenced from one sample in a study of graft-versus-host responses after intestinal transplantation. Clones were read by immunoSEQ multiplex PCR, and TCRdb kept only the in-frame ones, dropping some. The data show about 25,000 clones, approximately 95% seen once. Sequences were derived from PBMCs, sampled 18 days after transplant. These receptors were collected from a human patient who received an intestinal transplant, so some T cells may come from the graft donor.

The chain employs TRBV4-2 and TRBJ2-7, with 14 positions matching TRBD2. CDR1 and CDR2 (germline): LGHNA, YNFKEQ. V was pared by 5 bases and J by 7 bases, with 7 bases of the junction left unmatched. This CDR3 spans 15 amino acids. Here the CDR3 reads CASSVGTSGGREQYF. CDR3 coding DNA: TGTGCCAGCAGCGTAGGGACTAGCGGGGGCCGGGAGCAGTACTTC.

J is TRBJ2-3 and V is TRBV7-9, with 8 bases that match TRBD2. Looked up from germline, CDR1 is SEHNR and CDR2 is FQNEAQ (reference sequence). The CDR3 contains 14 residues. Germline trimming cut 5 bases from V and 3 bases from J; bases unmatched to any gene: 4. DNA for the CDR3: TGTGCCAGCAGCCAGCGGGGGCGTACAGATACGCAGTATTTT. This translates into CASSQRGRTDTQYF.

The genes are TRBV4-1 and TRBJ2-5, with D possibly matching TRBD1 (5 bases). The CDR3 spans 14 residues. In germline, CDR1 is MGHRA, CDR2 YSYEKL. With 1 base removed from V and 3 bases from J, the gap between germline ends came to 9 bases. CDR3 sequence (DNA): TGCGCCAGCAGCCAAGTTATGACAGAAGAGACCCAGTACTTC. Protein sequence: CASSQVMTEETQYF.

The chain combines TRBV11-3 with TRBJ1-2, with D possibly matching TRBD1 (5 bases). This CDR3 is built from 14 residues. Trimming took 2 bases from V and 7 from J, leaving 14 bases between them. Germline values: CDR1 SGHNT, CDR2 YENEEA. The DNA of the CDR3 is TGTGCCAGCAGCTTAAACGGGGCCGGCGGTGGCTACACCTTC. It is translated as CASSLNGAGGGYTF. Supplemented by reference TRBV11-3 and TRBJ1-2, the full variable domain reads EAGVVQSPRYKIIEKKQPVAFWCNPISGHNTLYWYLQNLGQGPELLIRYENEEAVDDSQLPKDRFSAERLKGVDSTLKIQPAELGDSAVYLCASSLNGAGGGYTFGSGTRLTVV.

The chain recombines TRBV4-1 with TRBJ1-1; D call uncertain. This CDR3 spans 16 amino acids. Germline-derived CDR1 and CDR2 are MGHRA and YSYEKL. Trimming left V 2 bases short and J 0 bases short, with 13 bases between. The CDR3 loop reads CASSQIEPFMNTEAFF. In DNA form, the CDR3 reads TGCGCCAGCAGCCAAATCGAGCCGTTCATGAACACTGAAGCTTTCTTT.

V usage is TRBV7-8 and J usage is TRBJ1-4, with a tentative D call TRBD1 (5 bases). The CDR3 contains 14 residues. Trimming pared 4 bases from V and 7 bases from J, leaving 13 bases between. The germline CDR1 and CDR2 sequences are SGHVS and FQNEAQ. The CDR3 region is CASSWDPRGEKLFF. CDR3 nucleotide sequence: TGTGCCAGCAGCTGGGACCCCCGCGGTGAAAAACTGTTTTTT.

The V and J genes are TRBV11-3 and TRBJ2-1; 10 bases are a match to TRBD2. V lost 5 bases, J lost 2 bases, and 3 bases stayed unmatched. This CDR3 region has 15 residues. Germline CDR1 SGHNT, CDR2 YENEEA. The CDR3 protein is CASSGAGGPYNEQFF. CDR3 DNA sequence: TGTGCCAGCAGCGGAGCGGGGGGGCCCTACAATGAGCAGTTCTTC.

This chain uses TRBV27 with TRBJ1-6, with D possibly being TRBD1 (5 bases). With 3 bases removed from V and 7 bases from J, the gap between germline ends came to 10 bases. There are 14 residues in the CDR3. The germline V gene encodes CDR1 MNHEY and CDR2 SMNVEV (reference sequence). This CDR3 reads CASSFGGENSPLHF. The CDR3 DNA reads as TGTGCCAGCAGTTTCGGGGGAGAAAATTCACCCCTCCACTTT.

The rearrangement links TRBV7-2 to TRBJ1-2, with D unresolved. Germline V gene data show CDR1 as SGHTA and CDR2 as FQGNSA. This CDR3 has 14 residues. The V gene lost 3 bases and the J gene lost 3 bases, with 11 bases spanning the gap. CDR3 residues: CASSFTYSDYGYTF. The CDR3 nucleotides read TGTGCCAGCAGCTTTACGTACAGCGACTATGGCTACACCTTC.

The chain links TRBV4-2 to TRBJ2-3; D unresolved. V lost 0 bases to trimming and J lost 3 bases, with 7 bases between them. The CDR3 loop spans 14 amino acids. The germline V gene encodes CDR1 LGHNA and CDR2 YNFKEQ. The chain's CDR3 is CASSQDSKTDTQYF. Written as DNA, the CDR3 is TGTGCCAGCAGCCAAGATAGTAAGACAGATACGCAGTATTTT.

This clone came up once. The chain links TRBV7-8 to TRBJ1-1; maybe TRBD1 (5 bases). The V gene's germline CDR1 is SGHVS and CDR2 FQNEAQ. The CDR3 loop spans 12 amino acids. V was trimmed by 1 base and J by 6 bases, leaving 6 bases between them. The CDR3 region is CASSLVGAEAFF. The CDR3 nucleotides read TGTGCCAGCAGCTTAGTGGGGGCTGAAGCTTTCTTT.

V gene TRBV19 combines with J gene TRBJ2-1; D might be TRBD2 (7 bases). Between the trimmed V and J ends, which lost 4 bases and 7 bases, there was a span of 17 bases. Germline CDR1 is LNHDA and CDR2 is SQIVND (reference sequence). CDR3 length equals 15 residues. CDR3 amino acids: CASSKMRGPRNEQFF. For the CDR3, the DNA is TGTGCCAGTAGTAAGATGCGGGGGCCTCGGAATGAGCAGTTCTTC. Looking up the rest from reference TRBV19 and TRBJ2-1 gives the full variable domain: DGGITQSPKYLFRKEGQNVTLSCEQNLNHDAMYWYRQDPGQGLRLIYYSQIVNDFQKGDIAEGYSVSREKKESFPLTVTSAQKNPTAFYLCASSKMRGPRNEQFFGPGTRLTVL.

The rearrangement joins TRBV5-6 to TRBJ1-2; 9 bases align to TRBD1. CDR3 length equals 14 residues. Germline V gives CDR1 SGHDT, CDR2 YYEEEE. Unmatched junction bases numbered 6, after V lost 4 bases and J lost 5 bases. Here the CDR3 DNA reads TGTGCCAGCAGCGCGACAGGGGGGAGTTATGGCTACACCTTC. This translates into CASSATGGSYGYTF.

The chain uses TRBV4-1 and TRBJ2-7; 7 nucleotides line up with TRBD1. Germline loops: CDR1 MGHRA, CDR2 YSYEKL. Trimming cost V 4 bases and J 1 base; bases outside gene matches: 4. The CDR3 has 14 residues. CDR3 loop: CASSLGQQSYEQYF. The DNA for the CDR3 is TGCGCCAGCAGCCTGGGACAGCAGTCCTACGAGCAGTACTTC.

The CDR3 coding sequence is TGTGCCAGCAGCTTTTCCGGGGACGGGACAGAATTACGTGGCTACACCTTC. It encodes CASSFSGDGTELRGYTF. The rearrangement joins TRBV7-9 to TRBJ1-2; 7 nucleotides agree with TRBD1. The germline gives CDR1 SEHNR, CDR2 FQNEAQ (reference sequence). The V gene end was trimmed by 3 bases and the J gene end by 7 bases; junction bases not matched to a gene: 17. The CDR3 length is 17 residues.

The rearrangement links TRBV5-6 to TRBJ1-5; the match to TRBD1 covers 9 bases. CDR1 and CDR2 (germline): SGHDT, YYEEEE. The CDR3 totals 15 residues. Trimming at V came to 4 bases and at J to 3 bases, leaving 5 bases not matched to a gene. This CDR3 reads CASSLGDRANQPQHF. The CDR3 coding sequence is TGTGCCAGCAGCCTGGGGGACAGGGCCAATCAGCCCCAGCATTTT. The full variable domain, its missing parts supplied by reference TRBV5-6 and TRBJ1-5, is DAGVTQSPTHLIKTRGQQVTLRCSPKSGHDTVSWYQQALGQGPQFIFQYYEEEERQRGNFPDRFSGHQFPNYSSELNVNALLLGDSALYLCASSLGDRANQPQHFGDGTRLSIL.

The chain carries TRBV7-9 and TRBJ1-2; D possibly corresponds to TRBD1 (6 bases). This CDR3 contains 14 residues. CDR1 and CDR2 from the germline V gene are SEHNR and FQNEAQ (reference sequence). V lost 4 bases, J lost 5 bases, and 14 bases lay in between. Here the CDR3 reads CASSSYQGLYGYTF. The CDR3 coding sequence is TGTGCCAGCAGCTCCTACCAGGGGCTTTATGGCTACACCTTC.

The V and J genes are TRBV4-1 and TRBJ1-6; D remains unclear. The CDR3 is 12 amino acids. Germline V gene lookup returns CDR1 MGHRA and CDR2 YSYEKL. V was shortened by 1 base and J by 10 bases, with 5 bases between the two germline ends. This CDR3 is CASSQGGSPLHF. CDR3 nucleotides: TGCGCCAGCAGCCAAGGTGGCTCACCCCTCCACTTT.